This TCR beta chain was captured in a study of cytomegalovirus exposure and HLA in healthy donors. Study findings and constraints: When the data were analyzed later, several of the most significant clusters appeared to be linked to common viral pathogens.

The CDR3 loop spans 15 amino acids. Deletions cut 5 bases from V and 6 bases from J, with 18 bases between. Germline values: CDR1 LNHDA, CDR2 SQIVND (reference sequence). The PCR had 60 Vbeta and 13 Jbeta primers. TCRdb keeps only in-frame clones here, not all; method: immunoSEQ multiplex PCR. The sample contains 150,000 to 200,000 clones, approximately 80% of which appear only once. Notes on this clone: Its specificity is not known.

Nominally healthy donors provided the samples, though records likely missed some immune exposures. J is TRBJ2-3 and V is TRBV19, with D possibly being TRBD1 (6 bases). The receptor's source is a middle-aged woman in good health and CMV-seropositive. Source material: PBMCs. The CDR3 is CASSPSWGPWDTQYF. The DNA for the CDR3 is TGTGCCAGTAGTCCTTCCTGGGGGCCATGGGATACGCAGTATTTT. Filled out from reference TRBV19 and TRBJ2-3, the complete variable domain reads DGGITQSPKYLFRKEGQNVTLSCEQNLNHDAMYWYRQDPGQGLRLIYYSQIVNDFQKGDIAEGYSVSREKKESFPLTVTSAQKNPTAFYLCASSPSWGPWDTQYFGPGTRLTVL.